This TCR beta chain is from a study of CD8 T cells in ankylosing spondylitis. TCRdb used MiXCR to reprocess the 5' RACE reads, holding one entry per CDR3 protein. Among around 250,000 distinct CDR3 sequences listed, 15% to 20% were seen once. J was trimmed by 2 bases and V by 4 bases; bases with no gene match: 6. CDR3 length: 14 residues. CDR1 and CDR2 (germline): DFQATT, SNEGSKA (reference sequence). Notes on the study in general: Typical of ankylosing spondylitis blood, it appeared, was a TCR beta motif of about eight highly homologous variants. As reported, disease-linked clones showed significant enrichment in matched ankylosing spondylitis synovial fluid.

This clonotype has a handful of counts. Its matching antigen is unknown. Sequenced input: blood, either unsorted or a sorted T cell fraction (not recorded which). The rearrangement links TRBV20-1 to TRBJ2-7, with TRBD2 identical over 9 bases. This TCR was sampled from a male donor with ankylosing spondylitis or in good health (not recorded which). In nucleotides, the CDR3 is TGCAGTGCTATTAGACTAGCGGACACCTACGAGCAGTACTTC. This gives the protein CSAIRLADTYEQYF.